This T cell receptor beta chain was recorded in a study of OX40 agonist ivuxolimab in advanced cancers. Profiled with immunoSEQ multiplex PCR; TCRdb holds only in-frame clones, not every one. The table shows roughly 89,000 clones, with around 83% occurring only once. CDR1 and CDR2 (germline): SGHRS, YFSETQ. The ends lost 6 bases at V and 0 bases at J; junction bases unmatched: 11. There are 17 residues in the CDR3. In this sample, this clone turned up once. The sequence derives from an adult with an advanced solid tumor such as melanoma, head and neck, liver or kidney cancer. The sample was CD4+ or CD8+ T cells sorted from blood, taken in a trial of the OX40 agonist ivuxolimab. The chain combines TRBV5-1 with TRBJ2-7, with 11 bases aligning to TRBD1. CDR3 residues: CASKRTGGSRDSYEQYF. The DNA for the CDR3 is TGCGCCAGCAAGAGGACAGGGGGCAGCCGGGACTCCTACGAGCAGTACTTC. The whole variable domain, filled in from reference TRBV5-1 and TRBJ2-7, reads KAGVTQTPRYLIKTRGQQVTLSCSPISGHRSVSWYQQTPGQGLQFLFEYFSETQRNKGNFPGRFSGRQFSNSRSEMNVSTLELGDSALYLCASKRTGGSRDSYEQYFGPGTRLTVT.